This is a list of T cell receptor beta chains from one sample in a study of T-cell memory formation after mild COVID-19. TCRdb re-analysed the 5' RACE reads in MiXCR, keeping a single row per CDR3 protein. The table shows roughly 110,000 distinct CDR3 sequences, with under 15% occurring only once. Sequenced input: PBMCs or a T cell subset sorted from them (not recorded which). These receptors were obtained from an adult woman who had mild COVID-19 (a few samples of this study predate the infection). Cell type and time point are not known. The CDR3 runs from the conserved cysteine through the conserved F or W. The D gene is left open where the match is weak. Rows may omit the clone size; those that give it use once, few, many or a size class.

cdr3_length d_call j_call clone_size v_call cdr3_aa cdr3_nt
16 . TRBJ2-1 . TRBV5-4 CASSPRAGGSYNEQFF TGTGCCAGCAGCCCTCGTGCTGGCGGCTCCTACAATGAGCAGTTCTTC
12 . TRBJ2-2 . TRBV7-9 CASPDFTGELFF TGTGCCAGCCCGGACTTCACCGGGGAGCTGTTTTTT
17 TRBD1 TRBJ1-3 . TRBV29-1 CSVRGEGTGVPGNTIYF TGCAGCGTTCGTGGGGAGGGGACAGGGGTTCCTGGAAACACCATATATTTT
14 . TRBJ1-2 . TRBV20-1 CSASSGGEGYGYTF TGCAGTGCTAGCTCGGGCGGGGAGGGCTATGGCTACACCTTC
17 TRBD1 TRBJ2-5 . TRBV15 CATSRELRDRGGETQYF TGTGCCACCAGCAGAGAACTCCGGGACAGGGGCGGAGAGACCCAGTACTTC
13 TRBD2 TRBJ2-1 many TRBV12-3/TRBV12-4 CASSSGGGNEQFF TGTGCCAGCAGTTCTGGCGGGGGCAATGAGCAGTTCTTC
16 TRBD1 TRBJ1-2 few TRBV7-8 CASSSEIQGVRDGYTF TGTGCCAGCAGCTCAGAGATCCAGGGGGTCCGGGATGGCTACACCTTC
13 TRBD2 TRBJ2-5 few TRBV5-6 CASSPGGKETQYF TGTGCCAGCAGCCCCGGGGGGAAAGAGACCCAGTACTTC
14 . TRBJ1-1 . TRBV12-3/TRBV12-4 CASSLIVTGAEAFF TGTGCCAGCAGTTTAATTGTGACCGGGGCTGAAGCTTTCTTT
13 . TRBJ1-5 . TRBV2 CASSESPNQPQHF TGTGCCAGCAGTGAATCACCCAATCAGCCCCAGCATTTT
14 . TRBJ2-7 . TRBV5-1 CASSYDGGIYEQYF TGCGCCAGCAGCTACGATGGCGGGATTTACGAGCAGTACTTC
13 TRBD2 TRBJ2-3 many TRBV20-1 CSASGRVTDTQYF TGCAGTGCCTCGGGGAGGGTCACAGATACGCAGTATTTT
13 . TRBJ2-4 few TRBV29-1 CSVLLDAKNIQYF TGCAGCGTTCTCCTGGACGCCAAAAACATTCAGTACTTC
13 . TRBJ2-3 . TRBV19 CASSIWRGDTQYF TGTGCCAGTAGTATTTGGCGGGGAGATACGCAGTATTTT